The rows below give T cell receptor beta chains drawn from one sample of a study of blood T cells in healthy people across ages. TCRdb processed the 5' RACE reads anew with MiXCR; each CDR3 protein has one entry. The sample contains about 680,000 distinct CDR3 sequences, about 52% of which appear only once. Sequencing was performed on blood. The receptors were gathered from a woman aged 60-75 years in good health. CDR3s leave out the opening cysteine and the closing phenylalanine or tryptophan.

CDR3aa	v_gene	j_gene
ASSYPTRAPY	TRBV6-2/TRBV6-3	TRBJ2-7
SARDPQGGDYGYT	TRBV20-1	TRBJ1-2
AISESGTSGKETQY	TRBV10-3	TRBJ2-5
SATGPSSYEQY	TRBV20-1	TRBJ2-7
ASSTGLAGRSSYNEQF	TRBV9	TRBJ2-1
ASSRTEGRNSPLH	TRBV9	TRBJ1-6
ASSLSLATNEKLF	TRBV7-9	TRBJ1-4
SVGGPDSGANVLT	TRBV29-1	TRBJ2-6
ASSQDPGLAREQF	TRBV4-2	TRBJ2-1
ASSQDGGREGDTQY	TRBV4-3	TRBJ2-3
SASLAEGLYEQY	TRBV20-1	TRBJ2-7
ASSRTSNQPQHFGGAMNTEAF	TRBV18	TRBJ1-1
ASALVRAGYNEQF	TRBV5-1	TRBJ2-1
ASSWGIPSNQPQH	TRBV27	TRBJ1-5
DSGLIEPNYGYT	TRBV5-1	TRBJ1-2
SEGQLYGYT	TRBV20-1	TRBJ1-2
ASSPTTGLGNIQY	TRBV9	TRBJ2-4
ASSGGQGIETQY	TRBV13	TRBJ2-5
ASRPPGGEQY	TRBV12-3/TRBV12-4	NA
SASQLAGGQLGNEQF	TRBV20-1	TRBJ2-1
ASSLRWGSSYNEQF	TRBV7-2	TRBJ2-1
ASSPPVVETQY	TRBV7-9	TRBJ2-5
ATSDTRQGYEQY	TRBV24-1	TRBJ2-7
ASSGEPGRSEKLF	TRBV6-5	TRBJ1-4
SATPGDSGNTIY	TRBV29-1	TRBJ1-3
ASSHDRVSSPLH	TRBV4-3	TRBJ1-6
ASEGLFDSGYT	TRBV7-2	TRBJ1-2
ASSQEAGLAVPGGAKNIQY	TRBV4-3	NA
ASSPKPGNYEQY	TRBV7-2	NA
ASSQDVAGGSDTQY	TRBV4-3	TRBJ2-3
ASSGNLGLANTDTQY	TRBV21-1	TRBJ2-3
ASSPRVLGNTIY	TRBV7-2	TRBJ1-3
ASSLAGFHEQY	TRBV28	TRBJ2-7
ASSLDPSADTQY	TRBV7-3	TRBJ2-3
ASSLVNPGLRGYT	TRBV5-5	TRBJ1-2
ASSAETRPGELF	TRBV27	TRBJ2-2
ASRTSGRETQY	TRBV28	NA
ASSAGSTGELF	TRBV28	TRBJ2-2
ASNLYRTNTDTRY	TRBV27	TRBJ2-3
ASSSPLGHEQF	TRBV7-8	TRBJ2-1
ASSKVRHITHFAWTSGPNYGYT	TRBV21-1	TRBJ1-2
SAPGFQETQY	TRBV29-1	TRBJ2-5
SVAGRSYEQY	TRBV29-1	TRBJ2-7
ASSQPGGSGDNEQF	TRBV4-2	TRBJ2-1
ASSLDAQYGELF	TRBV11-2	TRBJ2-2
ASSPGAGQYNEQF	TRBV7-2	TRBJ2-1
ASSPTPGTSEYEQY	TRBV9	TRBJ2-7